The source of this T cell receptor (beta chain) is a study of cytomegalovirus exposure and HLA in healthy donors. In the PCR, 60 Vbeta and 13 Jbeta primers were used. The data were produced by immunoSEQ multiplex PCR, yet TCRdb's version contains in-frame clones alone and is incomplete. The table lists approximately 130,000 clones, over 75% of them singletons. CDR3 length: 14 residues. V was shortened by 1 base and J by 4 bases, with 12 bases between the two germline ends. The germline V gene has CDR1 SGHRS and CDR2 YFSETQ. What was sequenced was PBMCs. The J gene is TRBJ2-7, the V gene TRBV5-1, with D possibly TRBD2 on 6 matching bases. The TCR comes from a woman aged 35 to 49 in good health and CMV-seropositive. The CDR3: CASSLSPGEYEQYF. As DNA, the CDR3 is TGCGCCAGCAGCTTGAGTCCGGGGGAATACGAGCAGTACTTC.